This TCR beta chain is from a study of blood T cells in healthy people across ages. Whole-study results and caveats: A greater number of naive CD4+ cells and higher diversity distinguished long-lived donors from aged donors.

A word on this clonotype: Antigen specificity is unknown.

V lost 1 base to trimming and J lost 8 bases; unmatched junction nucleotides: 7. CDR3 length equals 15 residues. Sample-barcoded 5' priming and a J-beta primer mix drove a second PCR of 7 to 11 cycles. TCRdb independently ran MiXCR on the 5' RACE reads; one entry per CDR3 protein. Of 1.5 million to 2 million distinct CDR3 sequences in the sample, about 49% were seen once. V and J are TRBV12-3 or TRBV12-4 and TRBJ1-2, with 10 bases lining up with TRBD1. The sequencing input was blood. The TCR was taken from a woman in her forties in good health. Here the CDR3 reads CASSLVGTGVQGYTF. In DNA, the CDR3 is TGTGCCAGCAGTTTAGTTGGGACAGGGGTCCAGGGCTACACCTTC.